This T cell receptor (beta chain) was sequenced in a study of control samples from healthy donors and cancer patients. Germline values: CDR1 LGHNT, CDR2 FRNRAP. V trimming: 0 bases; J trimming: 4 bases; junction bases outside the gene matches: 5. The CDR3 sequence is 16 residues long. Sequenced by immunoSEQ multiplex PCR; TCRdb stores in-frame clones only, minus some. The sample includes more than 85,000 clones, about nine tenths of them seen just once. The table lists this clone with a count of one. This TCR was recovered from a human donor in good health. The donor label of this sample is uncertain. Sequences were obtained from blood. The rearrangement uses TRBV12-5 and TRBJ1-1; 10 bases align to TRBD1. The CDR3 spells CASGLVLRDRGTEAFF. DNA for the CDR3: TGTGCTAGTGGTTTGGTATTGAGGGACAGGGGCACTGAAGCTTTCTTT.